What follows is one T cell receptor beta chain and its context. What this receptor recognizes is not known. No much larger clone is present one base from it, and per-base qualities are unavailable. Receptor amplification or capture employed the immunoSEQ multiplex PCR assay. The paper's processing steps were these. A statistical classification framework was developed to diagnose cytomegalovirus status using the catalog of TCR beta chain sequences. TCRdb stores this immuneACCESS table with in-frame sequences only. Part of the clones is absent; in the studies checked, under half of the shortfall reflects unresolved V genes, and no reason is known for the rest. That table furnishes V, J and clone size, whereas the DNA furnished D and trimming. This sample holds more than 110,000 clones; around 93% were observed only once. Approximately 2% of the sample is held by the ten biggest clonotypes. The sample comes from a study of cytomegalovirus exposure and HLA in healthy donors listed by TCRdb under 2017. With respect to the entire study: According to a later analysis, the roughly 120 validation repertoires were produced on the same platform as the approximately 600 repertoires of the first cohort. The aim of the study was to test whether cataloging public T cell receptors could identify signatures of past pathogen exposure. A separate validation cohort of roughly 130 different subjects was used in addition to the 666-subject first cohort. To predict cytomegalovirus infection status, the study combined high-throughput TCR immunosequencing, statistical association of individual TCRs with disease status, and machine learning.

Separate from the approximately 670-subject first cohort, the validation cohort of 90 to 150 subjects was the group to which the donors belonged. What the authors observed across the whole study: Three of the identified cytomegalovirus-associated TCR beta chains were confirmed in vitro to be specific for cytomegalovirus antigens. In the study, approximately 160 TCR beta chains were listed as associated with cytomegalovirus. The authors suggested that the approach could potentially be extended to other disease states and immunological phenotypes. A later analysis lacked HLA typing for the validation cohort, so it scored co-occurrence in that cohort across all 130 or so repertoires. Subsequent analysis determined that TCRs grouped into clusters in the first cohort also showed a tendency toward co-occurrence across the 120 or so validation repertoires, and 85% to 95% of cluster scores exceeded 0. The classifier was reported to diagnose cytomegalovirus status with high specificity and sensitivity in both the original and validation cohorts. Most TCR sequences were seen in very few donors, while some public TCRs were found in many individuals.

The TCR was taken from a man younger than 35 in good health and CMV-seropositive. Source material: PBMCs.

The sequenced DNA: TGTGCCAGCAGTTTCCACACAGGGGCTGGGGCCAACGTCCTGACTTTC. Its translation reads: CASSFHTGAGANVLTF. In this chain, TRBV28 is recombined with TRBJ2-6, with 7 bases matching TRBD1. CDR1 is given as MDHEN and CDR2 as SYDVKM, both from the germline V gene. The junction shows trimming of 3 bases on V and 2 bases on J, and the gene matches do not reach 4 bases of it. The CDR3 measures 16 amino acids from cysteine to phenylalanine. Only CDR3 DNA remains: 48 bases, in frame from the first base.